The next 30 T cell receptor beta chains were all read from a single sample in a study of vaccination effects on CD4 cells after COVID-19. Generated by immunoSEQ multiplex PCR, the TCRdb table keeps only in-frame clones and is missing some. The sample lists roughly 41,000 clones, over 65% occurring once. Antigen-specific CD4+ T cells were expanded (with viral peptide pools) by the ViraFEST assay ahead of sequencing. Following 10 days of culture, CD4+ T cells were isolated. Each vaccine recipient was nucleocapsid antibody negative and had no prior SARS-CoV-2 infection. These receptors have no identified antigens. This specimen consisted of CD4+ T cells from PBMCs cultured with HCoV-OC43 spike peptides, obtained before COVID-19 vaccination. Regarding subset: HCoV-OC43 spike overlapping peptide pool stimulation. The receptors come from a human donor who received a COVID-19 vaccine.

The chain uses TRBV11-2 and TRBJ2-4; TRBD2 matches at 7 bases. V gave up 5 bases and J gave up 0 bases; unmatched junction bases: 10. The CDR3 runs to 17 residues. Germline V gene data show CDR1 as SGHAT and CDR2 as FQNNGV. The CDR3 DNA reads TGTGCCAGCAGCGATAGTGCGACTAGCTTAGCCAAAAACATTCAGTACTTC. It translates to CASSDSATSLAKNIQYF.

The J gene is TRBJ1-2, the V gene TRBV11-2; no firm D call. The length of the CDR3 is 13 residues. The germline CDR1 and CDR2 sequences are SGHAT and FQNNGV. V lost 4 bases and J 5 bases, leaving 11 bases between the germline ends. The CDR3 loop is CASSSLEGYGYTF. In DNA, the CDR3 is TGTGCCAGCAGCTCCCTCGAAGGGTATGGCTACACCTTC.

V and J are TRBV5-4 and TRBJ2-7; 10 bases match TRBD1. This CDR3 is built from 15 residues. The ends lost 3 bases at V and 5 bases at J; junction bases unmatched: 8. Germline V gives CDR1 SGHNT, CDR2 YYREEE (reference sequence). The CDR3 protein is CASSSRDRGTNEQYF. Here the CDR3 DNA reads TGTGCCAGCAGCTCACGGGACAGGGGAACGAACGAGCAGTACTTC. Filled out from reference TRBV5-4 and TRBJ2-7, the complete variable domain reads ETGVTQSPTHLIKTRGQQVTLRCSSQSGHNTVSWYQQALGQGPQFIFQYYREEENGRGNFPPRFSGLQFPNYSSELNVNALELDDSALYLCASSSRDRGTNEQYFGPGTRLTVT.

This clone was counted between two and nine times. CDR3 DNA sequence: TGTGCCAGCAAGGGACTAGCGGAGGTGGATGAGCAGTTCTTC. Amino acid sequence: CASKGLAEVDEQFF. V is TRBV6-5 and J is TRBJ2-1; TRBD2 matches at 11 bases. CDR1 and CDR2 (germline): MNHEY, SVGAGI. The ends lost 7 bases at V and 8 bases at J; junction bases unmatched: 7. This CDR3 has 14 amino acids.

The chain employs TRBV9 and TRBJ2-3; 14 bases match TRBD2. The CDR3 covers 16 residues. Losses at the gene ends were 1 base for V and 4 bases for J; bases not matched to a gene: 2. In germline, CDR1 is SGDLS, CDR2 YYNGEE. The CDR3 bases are TGTGCCAGCAGCGTACAGGGACTAGCGGGAGCAGATACGCAGTATTTT. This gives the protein CASSVQGLAGADTQYF.

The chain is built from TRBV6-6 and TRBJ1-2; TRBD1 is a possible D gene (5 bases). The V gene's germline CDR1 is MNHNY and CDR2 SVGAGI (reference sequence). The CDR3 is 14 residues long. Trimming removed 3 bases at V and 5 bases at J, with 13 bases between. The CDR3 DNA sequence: TGTGCCAGCAGTTATACCCGGGACCCATATGGCTACACCTTC. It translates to CASSYTRDPYGYTF.

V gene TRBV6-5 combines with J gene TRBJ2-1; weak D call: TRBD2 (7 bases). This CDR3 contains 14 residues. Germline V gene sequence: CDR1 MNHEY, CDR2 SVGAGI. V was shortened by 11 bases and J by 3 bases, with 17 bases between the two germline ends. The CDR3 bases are TGTGCCTCGAGGGGGGGGCTTAGCTACAATGAGCAGTTCTTC. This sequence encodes CASRGGLSYNEQFF.

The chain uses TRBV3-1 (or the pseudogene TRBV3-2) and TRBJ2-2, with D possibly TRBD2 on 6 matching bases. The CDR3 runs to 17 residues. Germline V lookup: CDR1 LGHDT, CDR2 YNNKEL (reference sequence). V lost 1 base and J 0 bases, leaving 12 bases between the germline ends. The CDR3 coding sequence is TGTGCCAGCAGCCAAGGGGTAGCGGCACCGAACACCGGGGAGCTGTTTTTT. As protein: CASSQGVAAPNTGELFF.

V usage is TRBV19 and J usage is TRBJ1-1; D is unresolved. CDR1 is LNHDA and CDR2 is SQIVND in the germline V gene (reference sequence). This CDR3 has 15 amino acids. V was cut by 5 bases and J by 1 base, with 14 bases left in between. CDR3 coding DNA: TGTGCCAGTAGTTCCCCGGGAGGGAAGAACACTGAAGCTTTCTTT. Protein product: CASSSPGGKNTEAFF.

CDR3 sequence (DNA): TGCGCCAGCAGCTTGACACCAAAAACACTAGCGGCTTACAATGAGCAGTTCTTC. This codes for CASSLTPKTLAAYNEQFF. The V call is TRBV5-1, the J call TRBJ2-1; TRBD2 matches at 8 bases. Germline V gene data show CDR1 as SGHRS and CDR2 as YFSETQ. Germline trimming cut 1 base from V and 4 bases from J; bases unmatched to any gene: 13. This CDR3 has 18 amino acids.

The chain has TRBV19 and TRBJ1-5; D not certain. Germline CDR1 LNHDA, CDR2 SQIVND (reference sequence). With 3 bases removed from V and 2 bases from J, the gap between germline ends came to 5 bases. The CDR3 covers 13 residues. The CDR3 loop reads CASSIKGNQPQHF. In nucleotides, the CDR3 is TGTGCCAGTAGTATTAAGGGCAATCAGCCCCAGCATTTT.

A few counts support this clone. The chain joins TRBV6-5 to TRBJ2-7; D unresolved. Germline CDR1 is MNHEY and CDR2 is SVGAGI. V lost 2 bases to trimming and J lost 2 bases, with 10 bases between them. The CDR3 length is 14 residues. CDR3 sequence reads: CASSYTIGPYEQYF. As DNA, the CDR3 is TGTGCCAGCAGTTACACGATCGGCCCCTACGAGCAGTACTTC.

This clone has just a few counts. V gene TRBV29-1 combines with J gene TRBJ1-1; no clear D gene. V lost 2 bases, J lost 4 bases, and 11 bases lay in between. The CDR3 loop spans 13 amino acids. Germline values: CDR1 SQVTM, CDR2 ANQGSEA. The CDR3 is CSVESGRVTEAFF. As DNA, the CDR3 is TGCAGCGTTGAATCGGGGAGGGTCACTGAAGCTTTCTTT.

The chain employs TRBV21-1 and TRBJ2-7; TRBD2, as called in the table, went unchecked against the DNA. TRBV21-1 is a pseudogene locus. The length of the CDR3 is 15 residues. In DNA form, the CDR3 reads TGTGCCAGCAGCAAAGCACGGAGACCAATCTACGAGCAGTACTTC. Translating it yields CASSKARRPIYEQYF.

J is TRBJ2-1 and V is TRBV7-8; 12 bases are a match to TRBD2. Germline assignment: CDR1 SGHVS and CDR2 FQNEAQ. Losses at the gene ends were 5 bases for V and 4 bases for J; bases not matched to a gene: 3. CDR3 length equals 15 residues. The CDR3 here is CASSLGLAGYNEQFF. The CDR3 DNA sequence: TGTGCCAGCAGCCTCGGACTAGCGGGGTACAATGAGCAGTTCTTC.

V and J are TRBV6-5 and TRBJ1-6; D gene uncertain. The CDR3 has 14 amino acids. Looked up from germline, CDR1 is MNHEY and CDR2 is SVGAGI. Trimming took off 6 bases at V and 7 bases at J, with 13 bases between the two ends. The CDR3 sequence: CASSRTERNSPLHF. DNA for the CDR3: TGTGCCAGCAGCCGGACCGAGCGAAATTCACCCCTCCACTTT.

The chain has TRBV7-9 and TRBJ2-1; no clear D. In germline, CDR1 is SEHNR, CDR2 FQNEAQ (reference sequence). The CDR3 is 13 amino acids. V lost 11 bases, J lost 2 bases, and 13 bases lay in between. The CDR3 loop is CAGTDRAYNEQFF. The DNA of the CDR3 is TGTGCCGGAACCGACCGAGCCTACAATGAGCAGTTCTTC.

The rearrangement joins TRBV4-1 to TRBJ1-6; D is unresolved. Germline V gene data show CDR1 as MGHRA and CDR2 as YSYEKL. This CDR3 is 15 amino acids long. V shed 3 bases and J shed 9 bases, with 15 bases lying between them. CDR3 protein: CASSQSDGRSSPLHF. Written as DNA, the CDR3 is TGCGCCAGCAGCCAGAGTGACGGCCGAAGTTCACCCCTCCACTTT.

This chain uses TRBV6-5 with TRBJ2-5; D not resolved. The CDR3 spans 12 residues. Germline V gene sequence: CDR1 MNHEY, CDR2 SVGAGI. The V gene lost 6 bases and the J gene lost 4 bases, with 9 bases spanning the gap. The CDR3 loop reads CASRGSGETQYF. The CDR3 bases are TGTGCCAGCAGGGGGTCGGGAGAGACCCAGTACTTC.

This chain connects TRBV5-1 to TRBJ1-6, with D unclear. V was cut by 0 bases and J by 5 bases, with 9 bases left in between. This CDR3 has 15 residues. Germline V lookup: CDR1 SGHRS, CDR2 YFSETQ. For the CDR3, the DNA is TGCGCCAGCAGCTTGGCTGAGGGAGATAATTCACCCCTCCACTTT. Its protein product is CASSLAEGDNSPLHF. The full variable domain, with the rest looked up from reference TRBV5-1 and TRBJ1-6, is KAGVTQTPRYLIKTRGQQVTLSCSPISGHRSVSWYQQTPGQGLQFLFEYFSETQRNKGNFPGRFSGRQFSNSRSEMNVSTLELGDSALYLCASSLAEGDNSPLHFGNGTRLTVT.

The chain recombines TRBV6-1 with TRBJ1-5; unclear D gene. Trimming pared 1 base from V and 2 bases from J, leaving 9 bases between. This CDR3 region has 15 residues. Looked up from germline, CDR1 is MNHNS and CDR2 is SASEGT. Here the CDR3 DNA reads TGTGCCAGCAGTGAAGGGATGTCGGGCAATCAGCCCCAGCATTTT. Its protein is CASSEGMSGNQPQHF.

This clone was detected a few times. In DNA form, the CDR3 reads TGTGCCAGCAGATTATCCCGACAGGGAACTGAAAAACTGTTTTTT. It translates to CASRLSRQGTEKLFF. The genes are TRBV6-5 and TRBJ1-4; 7 bases map to TRBD1. CDR1 and CDR2 from the germline V gene are MNHEY and SVGAGI. The CDR3 is made up of 15 amino acids. V dropped 6 bases and J dropped 7; count of bases not matched to a gene: 11.

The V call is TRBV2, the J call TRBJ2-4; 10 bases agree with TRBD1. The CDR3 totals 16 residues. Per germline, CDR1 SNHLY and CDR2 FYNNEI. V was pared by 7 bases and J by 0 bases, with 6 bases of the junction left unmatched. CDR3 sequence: CASTIDRGLAKNIQYF. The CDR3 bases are TGTGCCAGCACCATAGACAGGGGGCTAGCCAAAAACATTCAGTACTTC.

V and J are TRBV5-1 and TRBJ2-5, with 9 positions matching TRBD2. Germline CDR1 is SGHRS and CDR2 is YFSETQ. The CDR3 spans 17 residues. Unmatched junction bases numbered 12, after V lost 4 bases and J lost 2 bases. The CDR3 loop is CASSGQPGLAGQETQYF. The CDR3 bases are TGCGCCAGCAGCGGGCAGCCTGGCCTAGCGGGGCAAGAGACCCAGTACTTC.

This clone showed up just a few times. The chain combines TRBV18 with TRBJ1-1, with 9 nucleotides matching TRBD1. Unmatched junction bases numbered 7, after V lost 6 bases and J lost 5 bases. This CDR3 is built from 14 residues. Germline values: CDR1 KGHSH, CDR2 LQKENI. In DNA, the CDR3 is TGTGCCAGCTCCGAGGGACAGGGTGGGACTGAAGCTTTCTTT. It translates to CASSEGQGGTEAFF.

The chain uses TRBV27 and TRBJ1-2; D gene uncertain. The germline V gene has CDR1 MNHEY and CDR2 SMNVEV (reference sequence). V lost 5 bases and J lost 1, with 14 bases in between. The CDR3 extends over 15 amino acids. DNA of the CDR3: TGTGCCAGCAGTCCCCTTCAGGCGGTTAACTATGGCTACACCTTC. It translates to CASSPLQAVNYGYTF.

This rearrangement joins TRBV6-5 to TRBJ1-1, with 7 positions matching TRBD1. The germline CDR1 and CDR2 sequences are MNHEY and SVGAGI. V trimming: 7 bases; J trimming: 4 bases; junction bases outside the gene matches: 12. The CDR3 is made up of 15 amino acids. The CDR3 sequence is CASNRRQGGGTEAFF. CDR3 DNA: TGTGCCAGCAATCGAAGACAGGGAGGAGGCACTGAAGCTTTCTTT.

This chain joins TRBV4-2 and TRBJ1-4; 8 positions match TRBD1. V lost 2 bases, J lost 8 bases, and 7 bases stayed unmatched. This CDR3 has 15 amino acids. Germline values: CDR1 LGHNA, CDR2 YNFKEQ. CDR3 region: CASSQRGQGVEKLFF. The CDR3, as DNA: TGTGCCAGCAGCCAACGAGGACAGGGAGTGGAAAAACTGTTTTTT.

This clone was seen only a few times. CDR3 in amino acids: CASSSAYLRDRSYNEQFF. CDR3 DNA sequence: TGTGCCAGCAGTTCTGCCTACCTCCGGGACAGAAGCTACAATGAGCAGTTCTTC. The V and J genes are TRBV27 and TRBJ2-1, with 7 nucleotides matching TRBD1. This CDR3 is built from 18 residues. V lost 4 bases to trimming and J lost 3 bases; unmatched junction nucleotides: 15. From germline, CDR1 is MNHEY and CDR2 SMNVEV (reference sequence).

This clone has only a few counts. The CDR3 sequence is CASSGQALNTGELFF. The CDR3 DNA reads TGTGCCAGCAGCGGACAAGCCCTGAACACCGGGGAGCTGTTTTTT. The chain uses TRBV21-1 and TRBJ2-2; the table's D call, TRBD1, has no DNA check behind it. TRBV21-1 is recorded as a pseudogene. The CDR3 is 15 residues long.